This is a list of T cell receptor beta chains from one sample in a study of beta chain features in type 1 diabetes. Assay: immunoSEQ multiplex PCR; the TCRdb copy retains only in-frame clones and omits some. The profile shows approximately 170,000 clones, about 8% of them singletons. The sequenced sample was central memory CD4+ T cells from blood. The receptors originated from a woman in her thirties or forties with type 1 diabetes. CDR3s include the opening cysteine and the closing phenylalanine or tryptophan. D genes are given only for firm matches. The size entry is marked missing in some rows and otherwise reads once, few, many or a size class.

J gene	V gene	clone size	D gene	CDR3 DNA	CDR3 protein
TRBJ1-5	TRBV6-5	few	.	TGTGCCAGCAGTTCTCAGGGGACGCTGCCCCAGCATTTT	CASSSQGTLPQHF
TRBJ1-2	TRBV4-3	few	.	TGCGCCAGCAGCCAAGCGGACAGCGATCCCTATGGCTACACCTTC	CASSQADSDPYGYTF
TRBJ2-1	TRBV20-1	few	TRBD2	TGCAGTGCTACCTTAGCGGGTCGGCAGTTCTTC	CSATLAGRQFF
TRBJ1-5	TRBV4-3	few	.	TGCGCCAGCAGCCAAGAGTTGGGAGTCAGCAATCAGCCCCAGCATTTT	CASSQELGVSNQPQHF
TRBJ1-6	TRBV5-6	few	.	TGTGCCAGCAGCTCCTTATCGTCACCCCTCCACTTT	CASSSLSSPLHF
TRBJ2-1	TRBV9	few	TRBD2	TGTGCCAGCAGCCCCGGACTAGCGGGGTCGCCCTACAATGAGCAGTTCTTC	CASSPGLAGSPYNEQFF
TRBJ2-1	TRBV9	.	.	TGTGCCAGCAGCGGCAGATCACGGGACAATGAGCAGTTCTTC	CASSGRSRDNEQFF
TRBJ2-1	TRBV29-1	many	TRBD2	TGCAGCGTCCGACTAGCGGGACGCTATGAGCAGTTCTTC	CSVRLAGRYEQFF
TRBJ2-1	TRBV4-2	few	TRBD2	TGTGCCAGCAGCCAAGATCTTGTACTAGCGCGAGGCGGGGGCAATGAGCAGTTCTTC	CASSQDLVLARGGGNEQFF
TRBJ2-7	TRBV7-2	many	TRBD2	TGTGCCAGCACCCGAGGAGCGGGAGGAAACGAGCAGTACTTC	CASTRGAGGNEQYF
TRBJ1-1	TRBV28	.	TRBD1	TGTGCCAGCAGTCTCCCGGGACAGGGCTACACTGAAGCTTTCTTT	CASSLPGQGYTEAFF
TRBJ2-7	TRBV20-1	.	.	TGCAGTGCCGGTACTTCCTACGAGCAGTACTTC	CSAGTSYEQYF
TRBJ1-4	TRBV4-1	few	.	TGCGCCAGCTCCCTCAGAACTAATGAAAAACTGTTTTTT	CASSLRTNEKLFF
TRBJ1-1	TRBV15	many	.	TGTGCCACCAGCAGATGGGCCGGGGTTGAAGCTTTCTTT	CATSRWAGVEAFF
TRBJ1-5	TRBV7-2	few	.	TGTGCCAGCAGACCCGGACAGTTCAATCAGCCCCAGCATTTT	CASRPGQFNQPQHF
TRBJ2-7	TRBV5-4	.	.	TGTGCCAGCAGCTTGCCGTCCAGGGCGAGCTCCTACGAGCAGTACTTC	CASSLPSRASSYEQYF
TRBJ2-1	TRBV5-6	.	.	TGTGCCAGCAGCTTGGACCCCAGGGATGAGCAGTTCTTC	CASSLDPRDEQFF
TRBJ2-3	TRBV7-2	few	.	TGTGCCAGCAGCTTTCCGGGAGATACGCAGTATTTT	CASSFPGDTQYF
TRBJ2-2	TRBV28	few	.	TGTGCCAGTATCCGGGACATTCGCACCGGGGAGCTGTTTTTT	CASIRDIRTGELFF
TRBJ2-5	TRBV11-2	.	.	TGTGCCAGCAGCCGGGAGCAAGAGACCCAGTACTTC	CASSREQETQYF
TRBJ2-7	TRBV27	few	.	TGTGCCAGCAGTCCCCAGGGGAGAAGCCGTTACGAGCAGTACTTC	CASSPQGRSRYEQYF
TRBJ2-6	TRBV5-1	few	TRBD1	TGCGCCAGCAAGGGGGCGGTGACTGGGGCCAACGTCCTGACTTTC	CASKGAVTGANVLTF
TRBJ2-1	TRBV7-3	.	TRBD2	TGTGCCAGCAGCCCACAACCGGGACTAGCGGGTTACAATGAGCAGTTCTTC	CASSPQPGLAGYNEQFF
TRBJ1-2	TRBV10-3	.	.	TGTGCCATCAGTGGGGGGCCTTCAGGGGATGGCAACTATGGCTACACCTTC	CAISGGPSGDGNYGYTF
TRBJ1-1	TRBV6-5	.	.	TGTGCCAGCAGTCCTCCTGCCGGGACTGAAGCTTTCTTT	CASSPPAGTEAFF
TRBJ1-1	TRBV25-1	.	.	TGTGCCAGCAGTGCCAGCACAGGGCAGGGTGAAGCTTTCTTT	CASSASTGQGEAFF
TRBJ2-1	TRBV5-4	few	TRBD2	TGTGCCAGCAGCCTACTTCGACCGGGACTAGTTGGCAATGAGCAGTTCTTC	CASSLLRPGLVGNEQFF
TRBJ2-5	TRBV14	.	TRBD2	TGTGCCAGCAGCGGAGGACTAGCGTCAGAGACCCAGTACTTC	CASSGGLASETQYF
TRBJ2-5	TRBV6-5	.	.	TGTGCCAGCAGCACAGCAGAGACCCAGTACTTC	CASSTAETQYF
TRBJ2-6	TRBV23-1	many	.	TGCGCCAGCAGTCAAGGGCCGCAGTCCTACTCTGGGGCCAACGTCCTGACTTTC	CASSQGPQSYSGANVLTF
TRBJ1-5	TRBV4-2	few	.	TGTGCCAGCAGCCAAGACGGGCAGGGCTGGCAGCCCCAGCATTTT	CASSQDGQGWQPQHF
TRBJ1-1	TRBV14	few	.	TGTGCCAGCACAGCGACCTTGAACACTGAAGCTTTCTTT	CASTATLNTEAFF
TRBJ1-4	TRBV7-6	.	TRBD1	TGTGCCAGCAGCCCGACAGGGAGGAGTGATGCAACTAATGAAAAACTGTTTTTT	CASSPTGRSDATNEKLFF
TRBJ2-7	TRBV9	many	.	TGTGCCAGCAGCGTAGGCGCCGGCTACGAGCAGTACTTC	CASSVGAGYEQYF
TRBJ1-6	TRBV5-4	.	.	TGTGCCAGCAGCTTACAGGGAATTGTCAATTCACCCCTCCACTTT	CASSLQGIVNSPLHF
TRBJ2-7	TRBV28	.	.	TGTGCCAGCAGTTTGGGGGACAACGCCTACGAGCAGTACTTC	CASSLGDNAYEQYF
TRBJ1-2	TRBV9	.	.	TGTGCCAGCAGCTTACAGGGCCGGGGCTACACCTTC	CASSLQGRGYTF
TRBJ2-1	TRBV7-2	.	TRBD2	TGTGCCAGCAGCTTAGCGGCTAGCGGCCCGCCCTACAATGAGCAGTTCTTC	CASSLAASGPPYNEQFF
TRBJ1-4	TRBV6-5	few	.	TGTGCCAGCAGTTACTCGGGCGTCTCTAATGAAAAACTGTTTTTT	CASSYSGVSNEKLFF
TRBJ2-2	TRBV4-2	.	.	TGTGCCAGCAGCCCCCTTGGAGGGAACACCGGGGAGCTGTTTTTT	CASSPLGGNTGELFF
TRBJ2-1	TRBV2	many	TRBD1	TGTGCCAGCAGGACCGGGACAGGGGGGTACAATGAGCAGTTCTTC	CASRTGTGGYNEQFF
TRBJ1-2	TRBV6-6	.	TRBD1	TGTGCCAGCAGTAAGGGACAGACGGCTAACTATGGCTACACCTTC	CASSKGQTANYGYTF
TRBJ1-4	TRBV7-2	few	TRBD1	TGTGCCAGCAGCTTTCCGGGACAGGGATCGGAAAAACTGTTTTTT	CASSFPGQGSEKLFF
TRBJ2-5	TRBV4-3	few	.	TGCGCCAGCAGCCAAGACCAGGGCCAAGAGACCCAGTACTTC	CASSQDQGQETQYF
TRBJ2-7	TRBV7-9	.	TRBD2	TGTGCCAGCAGCTTCTCCGGTGCGACTAGCCACTACGAGCAGTACTTC	CASSFSGATSHYEQYF
TRBJ2-1	TRBV5-1	.	TRBD2	TGCGCCAGCAGCTTGTCCCAACTAGCGGATACAATCAATGAGCAGTTCTTC	CASSLSQLADTINEQFF
TRBJ2-1	TRBV30	few	TRBD1	TGTGCCTGGAGGGGGACAGCCGGTAATGAGCAGTTCTTC	CAWRGTAGNEQFF
TRBJ2-5	TRBV6-5	.	.	TGTGCCAGCAGTTACTCGAAGCTACAAGAGACCCAGTACTTC	CASSYSKLQETQYF
TRBJ2-5	TRBV7-8	.	TRBD2	TGTGCCAGCAGCTTAGGACTAGCGCAACAAGAGACCCAGTACTTC	CASSLGLAQQETQYF
TRBJ1-1	TRBV7-3	.	.	TGTGCCAGCAGCTTAGCGCTAGGGCGGGACGAAGCTTTCTTT	CASSLALGRDEAFF
TRBJ1-2	TRBV9	.	.	TGTGCCAGCAGCAAGAGGGGAGGGAATGGCTACACCTTC	CASSKRGGNGYTF
TRBJ2-7	TRBV19	many	.	TGTGCCAGTAAGACCGCGGTGAGCTCCTACGAGCAGTACTTC	CASKTAVSSYEQYF